In its sample, the clone carrying this T cell receptor beta chain was seen many times. V was clipped by 5 bases and J by 5 bases, with 13 bases between them. Germline V lookup: CDR1 SQVTM, CDR2 ANQGSEA. This CDR3 contains 13 residues. These data come from a study of T cells in Graves' hyperthyroidism and ophthalmopathy. RNA transcripts served as the template for amplifying TCR beta CDR3 regions. HTBI primers drove first-round RT-PCR of the TCR CDR3. TCRdb called the multiplex PCR reads again in MiXCR, with one record for every CDR3 protein. This table has 250,000 to 350,000 distinct CDR3 sequences, approximately 16% appearing once.

The receptor was derived from a man aged 25-45 years with Graves' hyperthyroidism. The chain carries TRBV29-1 and TRBJ1-5, with D maybe TRBD1 (6 bases). Source material: blood. Here the CDR3 reads CSVSDRTDQPQHF. CDR3 DNA sequence: TGCAGCGTTTCAGACAGGACCGATCAGCCCCAGCATTTT.